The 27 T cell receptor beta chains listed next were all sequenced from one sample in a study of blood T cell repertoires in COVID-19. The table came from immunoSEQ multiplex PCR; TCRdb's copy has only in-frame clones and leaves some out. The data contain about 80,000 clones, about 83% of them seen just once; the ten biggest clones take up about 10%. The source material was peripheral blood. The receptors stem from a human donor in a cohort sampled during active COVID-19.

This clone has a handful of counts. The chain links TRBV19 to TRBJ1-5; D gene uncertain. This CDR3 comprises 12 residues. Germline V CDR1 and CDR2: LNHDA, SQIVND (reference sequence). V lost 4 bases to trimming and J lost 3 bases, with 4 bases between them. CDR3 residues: CASSTINQPQHF. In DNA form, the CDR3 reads TGTGCCAGTAGTACCATCAATCAGCCCCAGCATTTT.

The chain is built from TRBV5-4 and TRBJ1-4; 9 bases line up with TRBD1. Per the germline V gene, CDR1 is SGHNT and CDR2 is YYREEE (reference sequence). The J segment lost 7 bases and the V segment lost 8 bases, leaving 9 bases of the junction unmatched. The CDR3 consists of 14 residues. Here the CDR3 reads CASSRDRAGEKLFF. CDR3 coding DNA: TGTGCCAGTTCCCGGGACAGGGCCGGTGAAAAACTGTTTTTT.

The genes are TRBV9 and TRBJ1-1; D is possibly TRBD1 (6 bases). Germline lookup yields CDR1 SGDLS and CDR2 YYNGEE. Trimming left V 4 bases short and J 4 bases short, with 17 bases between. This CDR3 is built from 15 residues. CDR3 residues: CASSPGEGGGTEAFF. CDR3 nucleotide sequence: TGTGCCAGCAGCCCAGGGGAGGGCGGAGGCACTGAAGCTTTCTTT.

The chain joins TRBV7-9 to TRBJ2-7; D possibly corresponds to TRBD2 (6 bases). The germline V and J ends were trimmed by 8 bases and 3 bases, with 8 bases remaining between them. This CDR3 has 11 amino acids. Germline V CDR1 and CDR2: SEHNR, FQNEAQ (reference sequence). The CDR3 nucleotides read TGTGCCAGCGTCGGGGGCTACGAGCAGTACTTC. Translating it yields CASVGGYEQYF.

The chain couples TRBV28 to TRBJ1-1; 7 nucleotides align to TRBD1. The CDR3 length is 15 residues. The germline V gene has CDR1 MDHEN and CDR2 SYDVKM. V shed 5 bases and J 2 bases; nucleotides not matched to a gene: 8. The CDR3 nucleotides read TGTGCCAGCAGTCCCCTCGGACAGGCAAACACTGAAGCTTTCTTT. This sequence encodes CASSPLGQANTEAFF.

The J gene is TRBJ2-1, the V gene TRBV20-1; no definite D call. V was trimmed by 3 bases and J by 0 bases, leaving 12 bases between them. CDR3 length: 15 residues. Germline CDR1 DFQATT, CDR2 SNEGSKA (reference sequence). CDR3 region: CSASFDKSSYNEQFF. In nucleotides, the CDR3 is TGCAGTGCTAGTTTCGACAAGAGCTCCTACAATGAGCAGTTCTTC.

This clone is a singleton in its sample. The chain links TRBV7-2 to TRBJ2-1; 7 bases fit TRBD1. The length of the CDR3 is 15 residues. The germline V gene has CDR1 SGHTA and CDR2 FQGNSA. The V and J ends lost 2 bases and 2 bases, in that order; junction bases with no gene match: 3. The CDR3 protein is CASSLRQGPYNEQFF. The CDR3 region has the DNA TGTGCCAGCAGCTTAAGACAGGGACCCTACAATGAGCAGTTCTTC.

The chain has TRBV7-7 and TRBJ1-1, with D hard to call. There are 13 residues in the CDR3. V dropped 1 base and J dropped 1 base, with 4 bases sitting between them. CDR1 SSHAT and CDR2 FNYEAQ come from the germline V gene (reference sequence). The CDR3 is CASSLGQNTEAFF. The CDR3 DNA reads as TGTGCCAGCAGCTTAGGACAGAACACTGAAGCTTTCTTT.

As DNA, the CDR3 is TGCAGCGTCGGACTTAGCGGCGACGAGCAGTACTTC. Translated: CSVGLSGDEQYF. The chain has TRBV29-1 and TRBJ2-7; D might be TRBD2 (6 bases). Germline V gene sequence: CDR1 SQVTM, CDR2 ANQGSEA. The CDR3 is 12 amino acids. V was clipped by 6 bases and J by 5 bases, with 14 bases between them.

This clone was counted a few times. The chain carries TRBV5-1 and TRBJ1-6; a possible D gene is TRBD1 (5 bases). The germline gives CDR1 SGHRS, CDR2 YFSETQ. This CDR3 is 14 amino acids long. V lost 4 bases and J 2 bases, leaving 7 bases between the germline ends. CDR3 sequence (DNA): TGCGCCAGCAGCCAGGGCGCCTATAATTCACCCCTCCACTTT. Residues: CASSQGAYNSPLHF.

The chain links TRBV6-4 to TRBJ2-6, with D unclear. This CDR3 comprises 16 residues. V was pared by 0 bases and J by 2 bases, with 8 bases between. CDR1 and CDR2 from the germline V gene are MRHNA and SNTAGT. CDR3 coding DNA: TGTGCCAGCAGTGACTCGACTTTAGCTGGGGCCAACGTCCTGACTTTC. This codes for CASSDSTLAGANVLTF.

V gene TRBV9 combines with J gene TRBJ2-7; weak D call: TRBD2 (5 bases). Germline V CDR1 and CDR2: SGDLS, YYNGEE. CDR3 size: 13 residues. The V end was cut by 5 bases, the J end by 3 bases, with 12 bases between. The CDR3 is CASSGLSGYEQYF. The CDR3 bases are TGTGCCAGCAGTGGCCTCAGCGGCTACGAGCAGTACTTC.

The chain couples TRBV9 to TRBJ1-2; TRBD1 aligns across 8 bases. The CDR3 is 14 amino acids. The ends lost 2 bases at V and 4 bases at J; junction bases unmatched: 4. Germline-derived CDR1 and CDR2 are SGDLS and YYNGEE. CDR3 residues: CASSVDRGGYGYTF. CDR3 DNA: TGTGCCAGCAGCGTCGACAGGGGAGGCTATGGCTACACCTTC.

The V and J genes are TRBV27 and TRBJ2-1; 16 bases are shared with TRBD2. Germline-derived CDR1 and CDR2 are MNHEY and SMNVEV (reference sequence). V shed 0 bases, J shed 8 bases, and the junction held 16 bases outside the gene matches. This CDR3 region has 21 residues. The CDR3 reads CASSLSPAGQGLAGGLDEQFF. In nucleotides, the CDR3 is TGTGCCAGCAGTTTATCCCCCGCAGGACAGGGACTAGCGGGAGGGCTGGATGAGCAGTTCTTC.

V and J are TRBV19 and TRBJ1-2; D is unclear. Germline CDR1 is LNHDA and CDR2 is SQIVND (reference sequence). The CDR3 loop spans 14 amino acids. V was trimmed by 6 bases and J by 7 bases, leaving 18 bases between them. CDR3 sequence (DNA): TGTGCCAGTAGCCCCCGGAGGTGGGCGGGTGGCTACACCTTC. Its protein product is CASSPRRWAGGYTF.

CDR3 in amino acids: CASRARTSGDQETQYF. CDR3 bases: TGTGCCAGCAGAGCCCGGACTAGCGGGGACCAAGAGACCCAGTACTTC. J is TRBJ2-5 and V is TRBV28, with 12 bases matching TRBD2. The J segment lost 0 bases and the V segment lost 6 bases, leaving 5 bases of the junction unmatched. Germline CDR1 reads MDHEN; CDR2 reads SYDVKM. The CDR3 runs to 16 residues.

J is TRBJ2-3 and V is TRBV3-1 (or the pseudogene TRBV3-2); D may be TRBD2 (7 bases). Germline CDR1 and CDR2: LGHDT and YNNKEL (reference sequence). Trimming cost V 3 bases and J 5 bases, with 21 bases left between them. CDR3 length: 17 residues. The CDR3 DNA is TGTGCCAGCAGCCAGAGGAGGGCGGGGGCGCGAGGAGATACGCAGTATTTT. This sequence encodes CASSQRRAGARGDTQYF.

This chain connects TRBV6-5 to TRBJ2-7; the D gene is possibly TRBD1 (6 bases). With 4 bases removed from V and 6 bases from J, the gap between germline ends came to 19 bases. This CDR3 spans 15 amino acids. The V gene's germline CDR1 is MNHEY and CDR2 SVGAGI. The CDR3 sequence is CASSSPGHPFSEQYF. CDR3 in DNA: TGTGCCAGCAGTTCTCCGGGACACCCTTTTTCCGAGCAGTACTTC.

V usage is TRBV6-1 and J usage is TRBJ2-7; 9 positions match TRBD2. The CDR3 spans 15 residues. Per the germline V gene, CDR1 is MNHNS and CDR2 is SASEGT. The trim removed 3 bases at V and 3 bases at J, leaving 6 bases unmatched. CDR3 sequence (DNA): TGTGCCAGCAGTGAGGGGCTAGCGGGGTACTACGAGCAGTACTTC. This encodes CASSEGLAGYYEQYF.

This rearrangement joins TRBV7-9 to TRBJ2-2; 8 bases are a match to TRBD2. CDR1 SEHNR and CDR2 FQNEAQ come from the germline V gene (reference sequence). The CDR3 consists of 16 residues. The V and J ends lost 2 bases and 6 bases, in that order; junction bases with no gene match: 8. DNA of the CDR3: TGTGCCAGCAGCTTAATCGGCGGGAGGTCGGCCGGGGAGCTGTTTTTT. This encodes CASSLIGGRSAGELFF.

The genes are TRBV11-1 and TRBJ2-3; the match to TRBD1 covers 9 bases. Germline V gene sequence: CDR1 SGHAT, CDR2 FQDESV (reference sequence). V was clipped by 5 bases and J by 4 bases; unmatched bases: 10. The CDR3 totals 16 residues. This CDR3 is CASSPRTGVWADTQYF. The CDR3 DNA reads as TGTGCCAGCAGCCCCCGGACAGGGGTCTGGGCAGATACGCAGTATTTT.

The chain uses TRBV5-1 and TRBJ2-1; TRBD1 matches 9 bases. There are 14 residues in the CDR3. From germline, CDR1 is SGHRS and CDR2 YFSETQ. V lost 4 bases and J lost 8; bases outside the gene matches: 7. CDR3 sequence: CASSAGTGRDEQFF. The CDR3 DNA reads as TGCGCCAGCAGCGCCGGGACAGGGCGCGATGAGCAGTTCTTC.

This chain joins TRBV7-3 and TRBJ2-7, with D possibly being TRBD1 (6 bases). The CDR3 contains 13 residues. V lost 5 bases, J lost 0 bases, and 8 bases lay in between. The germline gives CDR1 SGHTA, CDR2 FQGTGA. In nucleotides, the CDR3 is TGTGCCAGCAGCCAGGGACACTCCTACGAGCAGTACTTC. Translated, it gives CASSQGHSYEQYF.

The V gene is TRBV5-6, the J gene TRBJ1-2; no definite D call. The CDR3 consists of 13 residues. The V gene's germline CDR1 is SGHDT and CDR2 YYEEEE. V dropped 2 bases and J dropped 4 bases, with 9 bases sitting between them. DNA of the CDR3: TGTGCCAGCAGCTTCAACGGGGTCTATGGCTACACCTTC. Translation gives CASSFNGVYGYTF.

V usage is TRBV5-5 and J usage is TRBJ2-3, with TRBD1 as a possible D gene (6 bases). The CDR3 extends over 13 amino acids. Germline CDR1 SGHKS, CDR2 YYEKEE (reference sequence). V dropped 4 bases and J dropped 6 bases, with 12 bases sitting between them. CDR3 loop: CASSVTGFDTQYF. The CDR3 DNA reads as TGTGCCAGCAGCGTCACAGGGTTCGATACGCAGTATTTT.

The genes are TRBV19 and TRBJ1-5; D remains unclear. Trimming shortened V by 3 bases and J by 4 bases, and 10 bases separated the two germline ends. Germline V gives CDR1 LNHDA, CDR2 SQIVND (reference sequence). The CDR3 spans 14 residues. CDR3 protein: CASSMGATNQPQHF. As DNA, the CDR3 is TGTGCCAGTAGTATGGGTGCGACAAATCAGCCCCAGCATTTT.

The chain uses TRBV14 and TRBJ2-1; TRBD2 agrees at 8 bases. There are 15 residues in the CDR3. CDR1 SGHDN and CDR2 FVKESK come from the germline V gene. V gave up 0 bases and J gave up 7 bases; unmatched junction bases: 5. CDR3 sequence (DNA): TGTGCCAGCAGCCAAGATCCTCGGGGGGGAAATGAGCAGTTCTTC. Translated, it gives CASSQDPRGGNEQFF. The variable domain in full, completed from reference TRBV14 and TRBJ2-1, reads EAGVTQFPSHSVIEKGQTVTLRCDPISGHDNLYWYRRVMGKEIKFLLHFVKESKQDESGMPNNRFLAERTGGTYSTLKVQPAELEDSGVYFCASSQDPRGGNEQFFGPGTRLTVL.